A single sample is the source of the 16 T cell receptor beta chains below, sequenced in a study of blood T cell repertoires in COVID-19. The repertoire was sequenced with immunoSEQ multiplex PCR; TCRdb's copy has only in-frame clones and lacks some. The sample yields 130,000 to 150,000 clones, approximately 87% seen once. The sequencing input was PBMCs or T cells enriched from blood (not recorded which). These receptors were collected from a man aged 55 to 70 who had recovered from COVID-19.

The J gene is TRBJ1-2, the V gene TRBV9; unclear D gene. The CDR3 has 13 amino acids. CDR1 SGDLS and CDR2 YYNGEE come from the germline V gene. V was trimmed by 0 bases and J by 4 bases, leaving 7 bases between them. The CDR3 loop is CASSVGRSYGYTF. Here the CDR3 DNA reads TGTGCCAGCAGCGTAGGTCGTTCCTATGGCTACACCTTC.

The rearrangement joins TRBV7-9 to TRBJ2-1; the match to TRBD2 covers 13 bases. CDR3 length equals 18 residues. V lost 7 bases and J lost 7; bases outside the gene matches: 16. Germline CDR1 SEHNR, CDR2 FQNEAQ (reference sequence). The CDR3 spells CASTARWVGTSGTNEQFF. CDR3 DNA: TGTGCCAGCACCGCTAGGTGGGTGGGGACTAGCGGGACGAATGAGCAGTTCTTC. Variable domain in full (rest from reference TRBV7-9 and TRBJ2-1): DTGVSQNPRHKITKRGQNVTFRCDPISEHNRLYWYRQTLGQGPEFLTYFQNEAQLEKSRLLSDRFSAERPKGSFSTLEIQRTEQGDSAMYLCASTARWVGTSGTNEQFFGPGTRLTVL.

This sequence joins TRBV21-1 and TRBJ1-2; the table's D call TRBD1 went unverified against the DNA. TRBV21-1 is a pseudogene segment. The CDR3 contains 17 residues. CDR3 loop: CASSNMGTGPHRYGYTF. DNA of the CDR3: TGTGCCAGCAGCAATATGGGGACAGGACCTCATCGGTATGGCTACACCTTC.

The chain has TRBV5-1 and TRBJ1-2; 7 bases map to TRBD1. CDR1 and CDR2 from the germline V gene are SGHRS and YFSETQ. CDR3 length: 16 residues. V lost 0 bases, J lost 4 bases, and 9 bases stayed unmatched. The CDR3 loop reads CASSLDTGVILYGYTF. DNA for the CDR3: TGCGCCAGCAGCTTGGATACAGGGGTCATACTCTATGGCTACACCTTC.

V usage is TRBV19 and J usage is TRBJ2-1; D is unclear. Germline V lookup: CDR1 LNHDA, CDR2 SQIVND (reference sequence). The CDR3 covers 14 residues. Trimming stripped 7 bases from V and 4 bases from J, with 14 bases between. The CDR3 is CASNGGTRYNEQFF. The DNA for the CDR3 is TGTGCCAGTAATGGCGGAACCCGTTACAATGAGCAGTTCTTC. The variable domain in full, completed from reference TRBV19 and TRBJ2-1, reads DGGITQSPKYLFRKEGQNVTLSCEQNLNHDAMYWYRQDPGQGLRLIYYSQIVNDFQKGDIAEGYSVSREKKESFPLTVTSAQKNPTAFYLCASNGGTRYNEQFFGPGTRLTVL.

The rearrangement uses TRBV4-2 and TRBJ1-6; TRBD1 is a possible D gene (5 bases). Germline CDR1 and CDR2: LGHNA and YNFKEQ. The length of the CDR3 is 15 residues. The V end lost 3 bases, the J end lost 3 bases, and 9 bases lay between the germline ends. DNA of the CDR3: TGTGCCAGCAGCCATCCGCAGGGCTATAATTCACCCCTCCACTTT. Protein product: CASSHPQGYNSPLHF.

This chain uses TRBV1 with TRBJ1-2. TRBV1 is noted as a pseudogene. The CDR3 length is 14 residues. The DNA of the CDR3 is TGCACCAGCAGCCATATGGAGGGGACCTATGGCTACACCTTC. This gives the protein CTSSHMEGTYGYTF.

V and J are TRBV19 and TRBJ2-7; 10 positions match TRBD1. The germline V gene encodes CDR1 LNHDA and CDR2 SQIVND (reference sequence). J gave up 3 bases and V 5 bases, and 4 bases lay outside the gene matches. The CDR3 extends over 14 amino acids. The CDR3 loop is CASSPWTGGYEQYF. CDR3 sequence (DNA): TGTGCCAGTAGTCCCTGGACAGGGGGCTACGAGCAGTACTTC. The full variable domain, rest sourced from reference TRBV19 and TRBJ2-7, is DGGITQSPKYLFRKEGQNVTLSCEQNLNHDAMYWYRQDPGQGLRLIYYSQIVNDFQKGDIAEGYSVSREKKESFPLTVTSAQKNPTAFYLCASSPWTGGYEQYFGPGTRLTVT.

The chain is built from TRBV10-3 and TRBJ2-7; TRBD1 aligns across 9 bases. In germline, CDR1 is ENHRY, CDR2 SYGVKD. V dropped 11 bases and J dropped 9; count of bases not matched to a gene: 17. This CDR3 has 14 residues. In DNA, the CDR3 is TGTGCCTCTCATTCGGGACAGGGAATTTGGGGGCAGTACTTC. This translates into CASHSGQGIWGQYF.

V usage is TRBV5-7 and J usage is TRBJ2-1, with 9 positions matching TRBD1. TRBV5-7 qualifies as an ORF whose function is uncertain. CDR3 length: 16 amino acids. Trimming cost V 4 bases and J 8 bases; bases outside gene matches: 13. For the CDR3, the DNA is TGTGCCAGCAGCCTAAACCGGGACAGGGAAAAGGATGAGCAGTTCTTC. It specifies CASSLNRDREKDEQFF.

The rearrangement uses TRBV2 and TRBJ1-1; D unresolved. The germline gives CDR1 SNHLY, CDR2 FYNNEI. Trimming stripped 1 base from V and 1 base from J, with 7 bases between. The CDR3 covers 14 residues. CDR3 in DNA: TGTGCCAGCAGTGAAGTGCCCGGGAACACTGAAGCTTTCTTT. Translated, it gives CASSEVPGNTEAFF.

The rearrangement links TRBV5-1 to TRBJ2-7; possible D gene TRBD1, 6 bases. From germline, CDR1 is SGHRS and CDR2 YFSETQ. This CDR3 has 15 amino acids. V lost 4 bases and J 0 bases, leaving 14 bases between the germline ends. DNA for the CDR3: TGCGCCAGCAGCCAAGGGACAACCAGCTCCTACGAGCAGTACTTC. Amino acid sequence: CASSQGTTSSYEQYF.

In DNA form, the CDR3 reads TGTGCCAGCAGTTTGCCCGGGGAGGGGATGGACTATGGCTACACCTTC. Its protein product is CASSLPGEGMDYGYTF. The chain carries TRBV28 and TRBJ1-2; TRBD1 might be the D (5 bases). Per germline, CDR1 MDHEN and CDR2 SYDVKM. The CDR3 contains 16 residues. V shed 3 bases and J shed 3 bases, with 17 bases lying between them.

CDR3 bases: TGTGCCAGCAGCTTGGTGTTTGGTGGACAGGGGGTATTGGGGCAGTACTTC. Translating gives CASSLVFGGQGVLGQYF. The chain combines TRBV5-5 with TRBJ2-5, with 10 bases matching TRBD1. CDR1 and CDR2 (germline): SGHKS, YYEKEE (reference sequence). The CDR3 is made up of 17 amino acids. With V trimmed by 0 bases and J by 11 bases, 16 bases remained unmatched.

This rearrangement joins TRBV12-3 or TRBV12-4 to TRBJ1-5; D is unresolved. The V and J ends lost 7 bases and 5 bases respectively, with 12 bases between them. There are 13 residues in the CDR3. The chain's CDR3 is CASTSEGYQPQHF. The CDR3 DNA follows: TGTGCCAGCACTTCGGAGGGTTATCAGCCCCAGCATTTT.

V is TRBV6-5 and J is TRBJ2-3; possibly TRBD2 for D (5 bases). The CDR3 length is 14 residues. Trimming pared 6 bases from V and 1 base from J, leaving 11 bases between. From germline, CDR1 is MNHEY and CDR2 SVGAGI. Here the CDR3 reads CASSLRTGTDTQYF. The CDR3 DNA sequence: TGTGCCAGCAGCCTAAGGACTGGCACAGATACGCAGTATTTT.